These T cell receptor beta chains were read from a single sample in a study of CD8 T cells in Susac syndrome. Using its own MiXCR run on the immunoSEQ multiplex PCR reads, TCRdb lists one record per CDR3 protein. The table has 150,000 to 200,000 distinct CDR3 sequences, 90% to 95% seen once; the top ten hold roughly 0.13%. The sample comprised CD4+ T cells from PBMCs. These TCRs come from a human donor in good health. CDR3s include the opening cysteine and the closing phenylalanine or tryptophan. D genes are given only for firm matches. Expanded clones get a size class; other rows say once, few or many, or leave the size out.

D gene	clone size	J gene	V gene	CDR3 protein	CDR3 DNA
-	-	TRBJ2-3	TRBV20-1	CSARETVTDTQYF	TGCAGTGCTAGAGAGACAGTCACAGATACGCAGTATTTT
-	-	TRBJ2-3	TRBV30	CAWSIGLATDTQYF	TGTGCCTGGAGTATAGGGCTAGCCACAGATACGCAGTATTTT
TRBD2	-	TRBJ2-1	TRBV7-6	CASSLELAGFNEQFF	TGTGCCAGCAGCTTAGAACTAGCGGGGTTCAATGAGCAGTTCTTC
TRBD1	-	TRBJ2-5	TRBV29-1	CSVSDRGQLYQETQYF	TGCAGCGTTTCCGACAGGGGGCAACTGTACCAAGAGACCCAGTACTTC
TRBD1	-	TRBJ1-2	TRBV20-1	CSAKALRGLNGYTF	TGCAGTGCTAAGGCCCTCAGGGGGCTAAATGGCTACACCTTC
-	once	TRBJ2-7	TRBV11-1	CASSLDRANEQYF	TGTGCCAGCAGCTTAGACAGGGCCAACGAGCAGTACTTC
-	-	TRBJ1-2	TRBV4-3	CASSQRGRVDYGYTF	TGCGCCAGCAGCCAGCGGGGCAGGGTGGACTATGGCTACACCTTC
-	-	TRBJ2-7	TRBV6-1	CASSALWGRSYEQYF	TGTGCCAGCAGTGCCCTCTGGGGTAGATCGTACGAGCAGTACTTC
TRBD1	-	TRBJ1-5	TRBV30	CAWNQGQLQPQHF	TGTGCCTGGAACCAGGGACAGCTCCAGCCCCAGCATTTT
-	-	TRBJ2-7	TRBV1	CTSSAYRGNEQYF	TGCACCAGCAGTGCGTACAGGGGGAACGAGCAGTACTTC
TRBD2	-	TRBJ2-4	TRBV14	CASRLAGGSIQYF	TGTGCCAGCCGCCTAGCGGGGGGCTCCATTCAGTACTTC
-	-	TRBJ2-5	TRBV2	CASSDSKTQYF	TGTGCCAGCAGTGATTCCAAGACCCAGTACTTC
TRBD1	-	TRBJ1-1	TRBV6-2/TRBV6-3	CASSLLRPTGWGTEAFF	TGTGCCAGCAGCCTACTAAGACCGACAGGGTGGGGCACTGAAGCTTTCTTT
-	-	TRBJ2-7	TRBV6-2/TRBV6-3	CASSYSHRERAEQYF	TGTGCCAGCAGTTACTCGCACAGGGAAAGGGCCGAGCAGTACTTC
TRBD2	-	TRBJ2-5	TRBV3-1	CASSQDPRLAAYQETQYF	TGTGCCAGCAGCCAAGATCCCCGACTAGCGGCCTACCAAGAGACCCAGTACTTC
-	-	TRBJ2-1	TRBV19	CATAGEQFF	TGTGCCACTGCGGGTGAGCAGTTCTTC
-	-	TRBJ1-5	TRBV29-1	CSARAGDVNQPQHF	TGCAGCGCCCGTGCAGGTGATGTCAATCAGCCCCAGCATTTT
-	-	TRBJ2-1	TRBV3-1	CASSQEAVGNEQFF	TGTGCCAGCAGCCAAGAGGCAGTTGGCAATGAGCAGTTCTTC
TRBD1	-	TRBJ1-1	TRBV20-1	CSARDRNTEAFF	TGCAGTGCCAGGGACAGAAACACTGAAGCTTTCTTT
-	-	TRBJ2-1	TRBV3-1	CASSRSNEQFF	TGTGCCAGCAGCCGCAGTAATGAGCAGTTCTTC
-	-	TRBJ2-7	TRBV7-9	CASSPGGSEQYF	TGTGCCAGCAGCCCCGGGGGCTCCGAGCAGTACTTC
-	once	TRBJ2-7	TRBV12-3/TRBV12-4	CASSPNLPELGEQYF	TGTGCCAGCAGTCCCAACCTACCAGAGTTAGGCGAGCAGTACTTC
-	-	TRBJ2-6	TRBV3-1	CASSPRQSGANVLTF	TGTGCCAGCAGCCCTCGACAGTCTGGGGCCAACGTCCTGACTTTC
-	-	TRBJ2-1	TRBV7-2	CASSLQGSNNEQFF	TGTGCCAGCAGCTTGCAGGGCAGCAACAATGAGCAGTTCTTC
-	-	TRBJ2-3	TRBV29-1	CSGGGGDTQYF	TGCAGTGGGGGCGGGGGAGATACGCAGTATTTT
-	-	TRBJ1-6	TRBV9	CASSVSGAAPLHF	TGTGCCAGCAGCGTTAGTGGGGCGGCACCCCTCCACTTT
TRBD2	once	TRBJ2-1	TRBV30	CAWMRGGNEQFF	TGTGCCTGGATGCGGGGGGGCAATGAGCAGTTCTTC